The 5 T cell receptor beta chains listed next were all sequenced from one sample in a study of blood T cell repertoires in COVID-19. Generated by immunoSEQ multiplex PCR, the TCRdb table keeps only in-frame clones and is missing some. The sample holds 300,000 to 350,000 clones, about nine tenths seen once. Material for sequencing was peripheral blood. All receptors derive from a man in his thirties or forties with COVID-19, enrolled during active disease.

This chain links TRBV2 with TRBJ1-1; 7 positions match TRBD1. The CDR3 is made up of 14 amino acids. The V gene's germline CDR1 is SNHLY and CDR2 FYNNEI. After removal of 7 bases from V and 2 bases from J, the junction contained 7 bases not matched to a gene. Here the CDR3 reads CASTRTGGNTEAFF. The CDR3 DNA sequence: TGTGCCAGCACGAGGACAGGTGGAAACACTGAAGCTTTCTTT.

The rearrangement links TRBV7-9 to TRBJ2-7; D perhaps matches TRBD1 (6 bases). Trimming stripped 5 bases from V and 5 bases from J, with 16 bases between. CDR1 is SEHNR, CDR2 FQNEAQ, per germline (reference sequence). The CDR3 is 14 amino acids. This CDR3 reads CASSRGQPANEQYF. CDR3 coding DNA: TGTGCCAGCAGCCGAGGACAGCCCGCCAACGAGCAGTACTTC.

The chain uses TRBV6-2 or TRBV6-3 and TRBJ1-1; D not certain. The germline V gene encodes CDR1 MNHEY and CDR2 SVGEGT. The V end lost 6 bases, the J end lost 0 bases, and 11 bases lay between the germline ends. The CDR3 consists of 14 residues. Here the CDR3 reads CASSHHTVNTEAFF. CDR3 bases: TGTGCCAGCAGCCACCACACAGTGAACACTGAAGCTTTCTTT.

The V and J genes are TRBV3-1 (or the pseudogene TRBV3-2) and TRBJ2-3; D gene unclear. CDR3 length equals 13 residues. Trimming removed 10 bases at V and 1 base at J, with 12 bases between. Germline V gene data show CDR1 as LGHDT and CDR2 as YNNKEL (reference sequence). The CDR3 reads CATRTRGTDTQYF. CDR3 nucleotides: TGTGCCACCAGAACCCGAGGCACAGATACGCAGTATTTT.

V is TRBV18 and J is TRBJ2-2; a possible D gene is TRBD2 (6 bases). This CDR3 has 17 residues. Germline lookup yields CDR1 KGHSH and CDR2 LQKENI. Trimming took off 1 base at V and 1 base at J, with 13 bases between the two ends. CDR3 nucleotide sequence: TGTGCCAGCTCACCACGTGAAGCCGGGGGGAACACCGGGGAGCTGTTTTTT. The encoded protein is CASSPREAGGNTGELFF.